This entry describes one T cell receptor beta chain. Only in-frame clones appear in the TCRdb table, and some are missing; sequencing was by immunoSEQ multiplex PCR. The sample carries some 280,000 clones, around 81% recorded once. This entry belongs to a study of blood T cell repertoires in COVID-19. After removal of 4 bases from V and 8 bases from J, the junction contained 5 bases not matched to a gene. CDR3 length equals 13 residues. The V gene's germline CDR1 is SGHRS and CDR2 YFSETQ. Sequenced input: peripheral blood. This receptor was obtained from a woman aged 45-65 years with active or convalescent COVID-19. The chain has TRBV5-1 and TRBJ1-4, with 7 positions matching TRBD1. This chain's CDR3 is CASSGQDTEKLFF. For the CDR3, the DNA is TGCGCCAGCAGCGGACAGGACACGGAAAAACTGTTTTTT.